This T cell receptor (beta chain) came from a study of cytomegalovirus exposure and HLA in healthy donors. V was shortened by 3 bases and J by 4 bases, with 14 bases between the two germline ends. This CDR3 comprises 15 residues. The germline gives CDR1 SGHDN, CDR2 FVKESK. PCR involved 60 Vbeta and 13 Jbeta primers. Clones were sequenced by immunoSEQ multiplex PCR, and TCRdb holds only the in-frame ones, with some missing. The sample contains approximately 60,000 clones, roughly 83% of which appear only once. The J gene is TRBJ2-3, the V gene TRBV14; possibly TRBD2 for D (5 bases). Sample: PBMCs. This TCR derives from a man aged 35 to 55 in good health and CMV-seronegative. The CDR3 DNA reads TGTGCCAGCAGCCAGTATCCGGGAATCGCAGATACGCAGTATTTT. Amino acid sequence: CASSQYPGIADTQYF.